This is a list of T cell receptor beta chains from one sample in a study of blood T cell repertoires in COVID-19. The data were produced by immunoSEQ multiplex PCR, yet TCRdb's version contains in-frame clones alone and is incomplete. The table has roughly 200,000 clones, around nine tenths seen once. Sequencing was done on a sample of peripheral blood. The receptor set was obtained from a man aged 18 to 30 with active or convalescent COVID-19. CDR3s include the opening cysteine and the closing phenylalanine or tryptophan.

v_gene: TRBV9; CDR3aa: CASSVGPSKTGLNYGYTF
v_gene: TRBV24-1; CDR3aa: CATSAPGLEYNEQFF
v_gene: TRBV5-1; CDR3aa: CASSLSGREDYGYTF
v_gene: TRBV5-1; CDR3aa: CASSYTGSDTQYF
v_gene: TRBV4-1; CDR3aa: CASSQALGQGRSGGIYEQFF
v_gene: TRBV5-1; CDR3aa: CASSVRDRGINTGELFF
v_gene: TRBV6-5; CDR3aa: CASRPTGADEAFF
v_gene: TRBV13; CDR3aa: CASSSDRGRVARENNEQFF
v_gene: TRBV25-1; CDR3aa: CASSDHGGAYYEQYF
v_gene: TRBV7-8; CDR3aa: CASSSNTGAANTGELFF
v_gene: TRBV30; CDR3aa: CAWTDNNYEQYF
v_gene: TRBV19; CDR3aa: CASRGSGWPPTNEKLFF
v_gene: TRBV30; CDR3aa: CAWSGEDDLNTEAFF
v_gene: TRBV13; CDR3aa: CASSLASRGETQYF
v_gene: TRBV18; CDR3aa: CASSSGQVENGYTF
v_gene: TRBV6-5; CDR3aa: CASSSKPSAGANVLTF
v_gene: TRBV27; CDR3aa: CASSFGTGDWETQYF
v_gene: TRBV7-8; CDR3aa: CASSEFGGISYEQYF
v_gene: TRBV27; CDR3aa: CASSSLTSGSFNEQFF
v_gene: TRBV11-2; CDR3aa: CASSLLAGANTGELFF
v_gene: TRBV3-1/TRBV3-2; CDR3aa: CASSQGSSRGDEQFF
v_gene: TRBV4-1; CDR3aa: CASSPLGDYGYTF
v_gene: TRBV10-3; CDR3aa: CATATGGPSGANVLTF
v_gene: TRBV2; CDR3aa: CASTLLRRGEANEKLFF
v_gene: TRBV30; CDR3aa: CAWSTDYNSPLHF
v_gene: TRBV11-3; CDR3aa: CASSQGANTGELFF
v_gene: TRBV7-9; CDR3aa: CASSLDGTGGEKLFF